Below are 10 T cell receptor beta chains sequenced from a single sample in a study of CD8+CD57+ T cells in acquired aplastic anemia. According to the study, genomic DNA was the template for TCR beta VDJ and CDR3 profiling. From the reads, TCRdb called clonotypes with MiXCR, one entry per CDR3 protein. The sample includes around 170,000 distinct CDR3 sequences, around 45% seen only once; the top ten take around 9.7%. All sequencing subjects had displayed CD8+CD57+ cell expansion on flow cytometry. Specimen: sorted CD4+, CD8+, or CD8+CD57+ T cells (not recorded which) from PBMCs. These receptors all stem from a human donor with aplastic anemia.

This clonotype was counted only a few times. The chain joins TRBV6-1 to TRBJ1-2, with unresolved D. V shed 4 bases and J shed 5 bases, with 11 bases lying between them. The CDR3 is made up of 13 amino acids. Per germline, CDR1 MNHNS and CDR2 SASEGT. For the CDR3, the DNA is TGTGCCAGCAGTGGGTACGAGAAGTATGGCTACACCTTC. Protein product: CASSGYEKYGYTF.

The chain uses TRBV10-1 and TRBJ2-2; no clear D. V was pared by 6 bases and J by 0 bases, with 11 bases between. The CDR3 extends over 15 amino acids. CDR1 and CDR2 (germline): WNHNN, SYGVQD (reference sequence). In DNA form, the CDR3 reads TGCGCCAGCAGAGATACGGCAGCGAACACCGGGGAGCTGTTTTTT. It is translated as CASRDTAANTGELFF.

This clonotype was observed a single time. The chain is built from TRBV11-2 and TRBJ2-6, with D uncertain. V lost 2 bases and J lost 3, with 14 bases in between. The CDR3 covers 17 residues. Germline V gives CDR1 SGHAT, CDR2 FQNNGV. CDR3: CASSLKTDLFGANVLTF. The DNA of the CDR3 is TGTGCCAGCAGCTTAAAAACAGATCTTTTTGGGGCCAACGTCCTGACTTTC. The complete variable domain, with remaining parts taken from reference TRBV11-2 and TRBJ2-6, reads EAGVAQSPRYKIIEKRQSVAFWCNPISGHATLYWYQQILGQGPKLLIQFQNNGVVDDSQLPKDRFSAERLKGVDSTLKIQPAKLEDSAVYLCASSLKTDLFGANVLTFGAGSRLTVL.

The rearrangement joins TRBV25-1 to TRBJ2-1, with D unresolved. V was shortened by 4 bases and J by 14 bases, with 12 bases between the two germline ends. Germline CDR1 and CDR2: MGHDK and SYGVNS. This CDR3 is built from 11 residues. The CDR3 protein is CASSGYRAKFF. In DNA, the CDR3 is TGTGCCAGCAGTGGGTATCGGGCGAAGTTCTTC.

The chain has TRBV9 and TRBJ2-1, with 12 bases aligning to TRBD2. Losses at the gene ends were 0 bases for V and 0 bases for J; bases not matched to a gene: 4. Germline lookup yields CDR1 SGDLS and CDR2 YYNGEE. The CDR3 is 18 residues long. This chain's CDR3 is CASSVGLAGGGSYNEQFF. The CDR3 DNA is TGTGCCAGCAGCGTAGGCCTAGCGGGGGGGGGCTCCTACAATGAGCAGTTCTTC.

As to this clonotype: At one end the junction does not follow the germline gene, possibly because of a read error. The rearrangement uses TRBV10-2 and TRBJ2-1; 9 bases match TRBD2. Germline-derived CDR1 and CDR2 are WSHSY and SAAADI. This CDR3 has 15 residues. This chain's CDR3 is CASSIAGAPYNEQPF. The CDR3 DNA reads TGCGCCAGCAGTATAGCGGGAGCCCCCTACAATGAGCAGCCCTTC.

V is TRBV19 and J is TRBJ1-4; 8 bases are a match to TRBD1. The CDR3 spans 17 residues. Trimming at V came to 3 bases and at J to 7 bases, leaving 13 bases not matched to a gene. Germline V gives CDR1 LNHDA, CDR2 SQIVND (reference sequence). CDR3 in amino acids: CASSMVGQGALSEKLFF. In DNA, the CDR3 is TGTGCCAGTAGTATGGTCGGACAGGGAGCTTTAAGTGAAAAACTGTTTTTT.

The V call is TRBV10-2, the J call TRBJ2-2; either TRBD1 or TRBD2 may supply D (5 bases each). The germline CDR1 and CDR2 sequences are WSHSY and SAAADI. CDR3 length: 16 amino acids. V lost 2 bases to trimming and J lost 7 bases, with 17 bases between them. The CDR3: CASSEGSRGDHGELFF. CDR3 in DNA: TGCGCCAGCAGTGAGGGGTCTAGAGGGGATCACGGGGAGCTGTTTTTT.

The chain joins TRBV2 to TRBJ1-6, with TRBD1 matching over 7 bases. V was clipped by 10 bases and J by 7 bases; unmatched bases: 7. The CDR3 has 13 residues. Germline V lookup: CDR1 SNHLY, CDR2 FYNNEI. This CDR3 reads CAISGTENSPLHF. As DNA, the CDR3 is TGTGCCATCTCCGGGACAGAGAATTCACCCCTCCACTTT. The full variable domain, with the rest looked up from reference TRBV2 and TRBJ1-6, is EPEVTQTPSHQVTQMGQEVILRCVPISNHLYFYWYRQILGQKVEFLVSFYNNEISEKSEIFDDQFSVERPDGSNFTLKIRSTKLEDSAMYFCAISGTENSPLHFGNGTRLTVT.

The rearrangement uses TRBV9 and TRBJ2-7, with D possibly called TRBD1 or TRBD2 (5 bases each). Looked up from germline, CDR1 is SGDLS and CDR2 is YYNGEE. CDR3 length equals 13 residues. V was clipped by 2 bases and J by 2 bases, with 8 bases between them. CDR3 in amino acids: CASSVGTAYEQYF. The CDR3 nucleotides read TGTGCCAGCAGCGTCGGGACGGCCTACGAGCAGTACTTC.